These 15 T cell receptor beta chains share one sample of origin, sequenced in a study of circulating and synovial CD4+ cells in juvenile arthritis. The assay was immunoSEQ multiplex PCR, and TCRdb's table has in-frame clones only and misses some. The profile shows 30,000 to 40,000 clones, 90% to 95% of them singletons. Sample: CD4+ T cells from blood. These receptors came from a human donor with juvenile idiopathic arthritis.

This chain joins TRBV6-5 and TRBJ1-3; D uncertain. Trimming cost V 6 bases and J 2 bases, with 14 bases left between them. The length of the CDR3 is 15 residues. Looked up from germline, CDR1 is MNHEY and CDR2 is SVGAGI. The CDR3 is CASSRRLGTGNTIYF. The CDR3, as DNA: TGTGCCAGCAGCAGACGACTCGGGACTGGAAACACCATATATTTT.

This clone is a singleton in its sample. The chain carries TRBV19 and TRBJ1-5; 8 positions agree with TRBD1. The trim removed 8 bases at V and 5 bases at J, leaving 2 bases unmatched. The CDR3 sequence is 12 residues long. CDR1 and CDR2 (germline): LNHDA, SQIVND (reference sequence). Written as DNA, the CDR3 is TGTGCCAGTGGACAGGGTTATCAGCCCCAGCATTTT. This codes for CASGQGYQPQHF.

This rearrangement joins TRBV7-3 to TRBJ2-1; TRBD2 agrees at 9 bases. V trimming: 5 bases; J trimming: 6 bases; junction bases outside the gene matches: 11. Looked up from germline, CDR1 is SGHTA and CDR2 is FQGTGA. The CDR3 is 16 amino acids. CDR3 nucleotides: TGTGCCAGCAGCCTAGAGGTGCTAGCGGGGAGCAATGAGCAGTTCTTC. Residues: CASSLEVLAGSNEQFF.

The chain uses TRBV9 and TRBJ2-3; TRBD1 matches at 9 bases. Per germline, CDR1 SGDLS and CDR2 YYNGEE. The CDR3 length is 14 residues. Trimming at V came to 9 bases and at J to 2 bases, leaving 7 bases not matched to a gene. The CDR3 protein is CATDRGETTDTQYF. Here the CDR3 DNA reads TGTGCCACCGACAGGGGGGAGACCACAGATACGCAGTATTTT.

The chain is built from TRBV4-2 and TRBJ2-5; weak D call: TRBD1 (7 bases). V lost 0 bases and J lost 5, with 13 bases in between. The CDR3 covers 15 residues. Germline CDR1 reads LGHNA; CDR2 reads YNFKEQ. CDR3 DNA: TGTGCCAGCAGCCAAGATAGGAGGGGGCGTGAGACCCAGTACTTC. Protein product: CASSQDRRGRETQYF.

This chain uses TRBV9 with TRBJ2-2, with TRBD2 matching 11 bases. This CDR3 comprises 18 residues. V shed 4 bases and J 6 bases; nucleotides not matched to a gene: 14. In germline, CDR1 is SGDLS, CDR2 YYNGEE. The CDR3 region has the DNA TGTGCCAGCAGCTTTAATAGCGGGGGGGGTTTTGGGGCCGGGGAGCTGTTTTTT. Its translation is CASSFNSGGGFGAGELFF.

The chain is built from TRBV7-3 and TRBJ2-6; D not resolved. With 4 bases removed from V and 0 bases from J, the gap between germline ends came to 4 bases. In germline, CDR1 is SGHTA, CDR2 FQGTGA. The CDR3 contains 14 residues. The CDR3 DNA follows: TGTGCCAGCAGCTCCAACTCTGGGGCCAACGTCCTGACTTTC. It encodes CASSSNSGANVLTF. Full variable domain (outside the CDR3, taken from reference TRBV7-3 and TRBJ2-6): GAGVSQTPSNKVTEKGKYVELRCDPISGHTALYWYRQSLGQGPEFLIYFQGTGAADDSGLPNDRFFAVRPEGSVSTLKIQRTERGDSAVYLCASSSNSGANVLTFGAGSRLTVL.

The rearrangement uses TRBV5-5 and TRBJ2-5; D gene ambiguous. Germline values: CDR1 SGHKS, CDR2 YYEKEE (reference sequence). The CDR3 sequence is 11 residues long. V lost 2 bases to trimming and J lost 5 bases, with 4 bases between them. Here the CDR3 reads CASSFSETQYF. As DNA, the CDR3 is TGTGCCAGCAGCTTCTCGGAGACCCAGTACTTC.

The V call is TRBV7-2, the J call TRBJ2-1; D perhaps matches TRBD1 (6 bases). The CDR3 length is 16 residues. Trimming took off 0 bases at V and 1 base at J, with 10 bases between the two ends. The germline V gene encodes CDR1 SGHTA and CDR2 FQGNSA. This CDR3 is CASSLAGTGSYNEQFF. As DNA, the CDR3 is TGTGCCAGCAGCTTAGCGGGAACAGGGTCCTACAATGAGCAGTTCTTC.

This chain joins TRBV25-1 and TRBJ1-2; 7 bases are shared with TRBD1. From germline, CDR1 is MGHDK and CDR2 SYGVNS. CDR3 length: 14 amino acids. Trimming took 6 bases from V and 5 from J; bases not matched to a gene: 9. CDR3 nucleotide sequence: TGTGCCAGCAGGGGGGACAGTCTGGGGTATGGCTACACCTTC. Protein sequence: CASRGDSLGYGYTF.

The chain combines TRBV7-9 with TRBJ2-1; 16 bases fit TRBD2. This CDR3 has 19 amino acids. V lost 5 bases, J lost 0 bases, and 7 bases stayed unmatched. CDR1 is SEHNR, CDR2 FQNEAQ, per germline (reference sequence). The CDR3 protein is CASSPGLAGGLSSYNEQFF. CDR3 DNA sequence: TGTGCCAGCAGCCCGGGACTAGCGGGAGGGCTCAGCTCCTACAATGAGCAGTTCTTC.

The chain couples TRBV6-1 to TRBJ2-2; D is possibly TRBD2 (6 bases). Per the germline V gene, CDR1 is MNHNS and CDR2 is SASEGT. The CDR3 totals 15 residues. Deletions cut 4 bases from V and 6 bases from J, with 15 bases between. CDR3 protein: CASSGRTILPGELFF. The CDR3, as DNA: TGTGCCAGCAGTGGACGGACTATCCTCCCCGGGGAGCTGTTTTTT.

The CDR3 DNA follows: TGTGCCAGCAGCCCGGGACAGAGCACAGATACGCAGTATTTT. The encoded protein is CASSPGQSTDTQYF. J is TRBJ2-3 and V is TRBV5-6; 7 nucleotides agree with TRBD1. Germline CDR1 reads SGHDT; CDR2 reads YYEEEE. J gave up 0 bases and V 4 bases, and 2 bases lay outside the gene matches. The CDR3 is 14 amino acids. Full variable domain (outside the CDR3, taken from reference TRBV5-6 and TRBJ2-3): DAGVTQSPTHLIKTRGQQVTLRCSPKSGHDTVSWYQQALGQGPQFIFQYYEEEERQRGNFPDRFSGHQFPNYSSELNVNALLLGDSALYLCASSPGQSTDTQYFGPGTRLTVL.

This chain links TRBV7-3 with TRBJ2-2; a possible D gene is TRBD1 (5 bases). CDR3 length: 16 residues. Between the trimmed V and J ends, which lost 5 bases and 5 bases, there was a span of 18 bases. In germline, CDR1 is SGHTA, CDR2 FQGTGA. CDR3 in amino acids: CASSLGQGRTTGELFF. As DNA, the CDR3 is TGTGCCAGCAGCCTTGGGCAGGGCCGTACGACCGGGGAGCTGTTTTTT.

This chain links TRBV19 with TRBJ2-2, with D uncertain. Trimming removed 7 bases at V and 5 bases at J, with 14 bases between. This CDR3 region has 14 residues. Per the germline V gene, CDR1 is LNHDA and CDR2 is SQIVND (reference sequence). This CDR3 reads CASKVEMATGELFF. The CDR3, as DNA: TGTGCCAGTAAGGTGGAGATGGCAACCGGGGAGCTGTTTTTT.